The TCR beta chain described here comes from a study of post-analysis software for immune sequencing data. Unique molecular identifiers were present in the TCR beta cDNA libraries. TCRdb re-derived calls from the PCR reads in MiXCR, one entry per CDR3 protein. The repertoire holds approximately 770,000 distinct CDR3 sequences, with roughly 46% as singletons. The sequencing sample was made of blood. This receptor was obtained from a girl between 10 and 17 years old with multiple sclerosis.

CDR3 nucleotides: TGTGCCAGCAGCTTGAGCGGGAGTAAGGACGAGCAGTACTTC. Its translation is CASSLSGSKDEQYF. The rearrangement joins TRBV7-6 to TRBJ2-7, with TRBD2 matching over 8 bases. Germline CDR1 SGHVS, CDR2 FNYEAQ. V gave up 3 bases and J gave up 5 bases; unmatched junction bases: 6. This CDR3 is built from 14 residues.